The 16 T cell receptor beta chains reported below all come from one sample, sequenced in a study of T cell repertoires in cytomegalovirus infection. Via MiXCR, TCRdb re-called the reads, giving one row per CDR3 protein. The profile covers approximately 71,000 distinct CDR3 sequences, with more than 3% appearing a single time and about 22% taken by the ten largest. Input material: PBMCs. All receptors derive from a human donor in good health (CMV status not recorded). Some clones in this sample may be carry-over from other donors' samples.

This clonotype occurred many times. The chain combines TRBV29-1 with TRBJ2-7; 7 bases map to TRBD2. CDR1 is SQVTM and CDR2 is ANQGSEA in the germline V gene. The trim removed 2 bases at V and 1 base at J, leaving 2 bases unmatched. The CDR3 length is 13 residues. In nucleotides, the CDR3 is TGCAGCGTTGAACTAGCGGAGTCCTACGAGCAGTACTTC. Translating gives CSVELAESYEQYF.

This chain joins TRBV7-2 and TRBJ2-7; TRBD2 is a possible D gene (5 bases). The germline V gene encodes CDR1 SGHTA and CDR2 FQGNSA. The CDR3 is 14 amino acids. Trimming stripped 2 bases from V and 10 bases from J, with 18 bases between. CDR3 nucleotide sequence: TGTGCCAGCAGCTTATTTTTAAAGGCGGAGGTTCAGTACTTC. Its translation is CASSLFLKAEVQYF.

The chain is built from TRBV12-3 or TRBV12-4 and TRBJ1-5; D perhaps matches TRBD1 (6 bases). The length of the CDR3 is 17 residues. The ends were cut back, 3 bases at V and 0 bases at J, with 15 bases in the middle. The CDR3 here is CASSLGTGRGSNQPQHF. In nucleotides, the CDR3 is TGTGCCAGCAGTTTGGGAACAGGGCGGGGTAGCAATCAGCCCCAGCATTTT.

This clonotype was picked up many times. V is TRBV13 and J is TRBJ2-1, with 10 nucleotides matching TRBD1. Trimming removed 5 bases from V and 4 bases from J; junction bases left unmatched: 5. The germline V gene has CDR1 PRHDT and CDR2 FYEKMQ (reference sequence). This CDR3 has 15 residues. CDR3: CASSMRTGGYNEQFF. The CDR3 DNA reads TGTGCCAGCAGCATGAGGACAGGGGGTTACAATGAGCAGTTCTTC.

This clonotype occurred many times. This chain uses TRBV7-8 with TRBJ2-5; no firm D call. Germline V CDR1 and CDR2: SGHVS, FQNEAQ. The CDR3 is made up of 13 amino acids. V lost 2 bases and J 4 bases, leaving 8 bases between the germline ends. CDR3 in amino acids: CASSLLVSETQYF. The CDR3 DNA sequence: TGTGCCAGCAGCTTATTGGTTTCAGAGACCCAGTACTTC.

This clonotype was seen at least ten times. V gene TRBV7-2 combines with J gene TRBJ2-1; tentatively, D is TRBD2 (6 bases). With 1 base removed from V and 13 bases from J, the gap between germline ends came to 17 bases. Germline lookup yields CDR1 SGHTA and CDR2 FQGNSA. The CDR3 contains 14 residues. The CDR3 DNA follows: TGTGCCAGCAGCTTAGTGAGTTGGGGCGGGATCCAGTTCTTC. This codes for CASSLVSWGGIQFF.

This clonotype was observed at least ten times. The chain recombines TRBV4-1 with TRBJ1-4; 9 bases line up with TRBD1. Trimming cost V 4 bases and J 0 bases; bases outside gene matches: 15. CDR1 is MGHRA, CDR2 YSYEKL, per germline. The CDR3 sequence is 20 residues long. For the CDR3, the DNA is TGCGCCAGCAGCCGAGGGCCCCGGGACAGGGCATTTGCAACTAATGAAAAACTGTTTTTT. Its protein is CASSRGPRDRAFATNEKLFF.

This clonotype was found many times. CDR3 residues: CASSLMAGTYEQYF. The CDR3 DNA sequence: TGTGCCAGCAGTTTAATGGCAGGGACCTACGAGCAGTACTTC. The chain uses TRBV12-3 or TRBV12-4 and TRBJ2-7; D perhaps matches TRBD1 (5 bases). CDR3 length equals 14 residues. V was trimmed by 2 bases and J by 2 bases, leaving 10 bases between them.

This clonotype was recorded many times. This chain connects TRBV7-4 to TRBJ2-1, with no clear D. Germline V gene data show CDR1 as SGHVT and CDR2 as SQSDAQ. The V end was cut by 1 base, the J end by 4 bases, with 14 bases between. The CDR3 totals 16 residues. Written as DNA, the CDR3 is TGTGCCAGCAGCTTAGAACCTGCATTGCAGTACAATGAGCAGTTCTTC. This translates into CASSLEPALQYNEQFF.

This clonotype was recorded at least ten times. CDR3 region: CASSRQGGEQYF. CDR3 sequence (DNA): TGTGCCAGCAGCCGACAGGGTGGCGAGCAGTACTTC. This chain links TRBV7-3 with TRBJ2-7, with 7 positions matching TRBD1. Germline V gene lookup returns CDR1 SGHTA and CDR2 FQGTGA. The CDR3 sequence is 12 residues long. V lost 5 bases and J lost 6; bases outside the gene matches: 4.

This clonotype was seen many times. The chain employs TRBV14 and TRBJ1-2; D remains ambiguous. The CDR3 sequence is 15 residues long. Trimming cost V 2 bases and J 4 bases, with 14 bases left between them. Germline V gene sequence: CDR1 SGHDN, CDR2 FVKESK. The CDR3 DNA sequence: TGTGCCAGCAGCCAAACGGAGCCAAGTACCTATGGCTACACCTTC. Translation gives CASSQTEPSTYGYTF. Full variable domain (missing parts from reference TRBV14 and TRBJ1-2): EAGVTQFPSHSVIEKGQTVTLRCDPISGHDNLYWYRRVMGKEIKFLLHFVKESKQDESGMPNNRFLAERTGGTYSTLKVQPAELEDSGVYFCASSQTEPSTYGYTFGSGTRLTVV.

This clonotype was seen repeatedly, ten times or more. The rearrangement links TRBV7-9 to TRBJ2-5; the D gene is possibly TRBD1 (6 bases). Trimming stripped 1 base from V and 3 bases from J, with 9 bases between. The length of the CDR3 is 14 residues. In germline, CDR1 is SEHNR, CDR2 FQNEAQ (reference sequence). This chain's CDR3 is CASSLETGKETQYF. The CDR3 DNA reads as TGTGCCAGCAGCTTAGAGACAGGCAAAGAGACCCAGTACTTC. Full variable domain (outside the CDR3, taken from reference TRBV7-9 and TRBJ2-5): DTGVSQNPRHKITKRGQNVTFRCDPISEHNRLYWYRQTLGQGPEFLTYFQNEAQLEKSRLLSDRFSAERPKGSFSTLEIQRTEQGDSAMYLCASSLETGKETQYFGPGTRLLVL.

This clonotype was observed at least ten times. The J gene is TRBJ2-3, the V gene TRBV7-3; 9 bases are shared with TRBD2. Germline CDR1 reads SGHTA; CDR2 reads FQGTGA. The V and J ends lost 8 bases and 2 bases, in that order; junction bases with no gene match: 8. The CDR3 is 15 residues long. The CDR3 spells CASAQGTSPTDTQYF. The CDR3 DNA is TGTGCCAGCGCCCAAGGGACTAGCCCCACAGATACGCAGTATTTT.

This clonotype has at least ten counts. This chain uses TRBV28 with TRBJ1-1; a possible D gene is TRBD1 (5 bases). CDR3 size: 12 residues. V lost 3 bases, J lost 7 bases, and 9 bases lay in between. CDR1 and CDR2 (germline): MDHEN, SYDVKM. The CDR3 DNA follows: TGTGCCAGCAGTTTGAACAGGAATGAAGCTTTCTTT. Protein sequence: CASSLNRNEAFF. The whole variable domain, filled in from reference TRBV28 and TRBJ1-1, reads DVKVTQSSRYLVKRTGEKVFLECVQDMDHENMFWYRQDPGLGLRLIYFSYDVKMKEKGDIPEGYSVSREKKERFSLILESASTNQTSMYLCASSLNRNEAFFGQGTRLTVV.

The count of this clonotype is one. Since a much larger clone is just one base distant, this may be a read error. The conserved final phenylalanine or tryptophan is absent from the CDR3, which likely points to a read error. The rearrangement uses TRBV19 and TRBJ1-1; TRBD1 matches at 9 bases. Germline V lookup: CDR1 LNHDA, CDR2 SQIVND (reference sequence). Trimming at V came to 4 bases and at J to 6 bases, leaving 3 bases not matched to a gene. CDR3 length equals 13 residues. The CDR3 protein is CASSTDRGAEAFL. The CDR3 DNA is TGTGCCAGTAGTACCGACAGGGGGGCTGAAGCTTTCCTT.

This clonotype appeared many times. This sequence joins TRBV5-4 and TRBJ2-5, with D hard to call. CDR1 is SGHNT, CDR2 YYREEE, per germline (reference sequence). This CDR3 is 13 amino acids long. V was clipped by 4 bases and J by 5 bases, with 12 bases between them. Here the CDR3 reads CASSLWTVETQYF. CDR3 bases: TGTGCCAGCAGCCTATGGACGGTGGAGACCCAGTACTTC.